This T cell receptor (beta chain) originates from a study of blood T cell repertoires in COVID-19 (TCRdb year 2020). Turning to the overall study: Samples covering the acute and convalescent phases of COVID-19 were provided by collaborators in the United States, Italy and Spain. The material from the prospective study consisted of cDNA or gDNA derived from T cells, B-cell-depleted T cells, or PBMCs. Subjects who had been exposed to COVID-19, were actively infected with it, or had recovered from it provided the deeply sampled blood TCRbeta repertoires that made up the dataset. The repertoires were released in a freely available public database intended as a resource for research on the immune response to SARS-CoV-2. The samples were drawn from the first 160 participants of the ongoing ImmuneRACE study and from 1,254 subjects provided by 6 global collaborators. The sample metadata nearly always contained a de-identified subject ID, COVID-19 status, age in years and sex. Where available, HLA class I and class II types were obtained from metadata supplied by the sample provider rather than from assay-based typing.

Enrolling through a virtual design, the prospective study's participants ranged in age from roughly 18 to 90 years and lived across 20 to 30 United States geographic areas. Cohort assignment in the prospective study relied on participant-reported clinical history from a screening survey and a study questionnaire. Recovered participants in ImmuneRACE Cohort 3 were defined as having two consecutive negative NP/OP PCR tests, clearance from a healthcare professional, or resolution of symptoms. Mobile phlebotomists in the prospective study collected whole blood, serum and a nasopharyngeal or oropharyngeal swab from every participant. Over an approximately 2-month period, participants in the prospective study had the option of providing additional blood draws and questionnaires. Blood samples from the prospective study were shipped frozen or at room temperature prior to DNA extraction. Overall results and qualifications from the work: How much clinical and demographic metadata was included differed by source and by participant, and the metadata was provided uncurated.

TCRbeta CDR3 regions were amplified from genomic DNA using the immunoSEQ Assay, a bias-controlled multiplex PCR. Under the source paper's analysis protocol: The number of nucleated cells in each sample was estimated from the amplification of reference gene primers within the assay. Sequence reads were collapsed and filtered to measure the absolute abundance of every unique TCRbeta CDR3 rearrangement. For each sample, productive Simpson clonality was calculated by taking the square root of Simpson's diversity index across productive rearrangements. This immuneACCESS table, as held by TCRdb, lists in-frame sequences with V and J called but not all clones. Of the missing ones, under half trace to an unresolved V gene in checked studies; the others have no known cause. V and J calls plus clone size are reproduced from that table; the DNA served to infer D and trimming. The sample table records about 270,000 clones; 88% of these occur just once. The ten largest clones take up 3% of the sample.

The CDR3, cysteine through phenylalanine, is 18 amino acids long. The read is trimmed to its CDR3 DNA, 54 bases read in frame from base 1. Trimmed from V: 0 bases; trimmed from J: 0 bases; junction bases lacking a gene match: 9. The CDR1 and CDR2 encoded by the germline V gene are SGHRS and YFSETQ. Worth noting for this clone: What this receptor recognizes is not known. Within one base of it there is no much larger clone, and no base qualities were kept.

The chain couples TRBV5-1 to TRBJ2-1, with 7 junctional bases fitting TRBD2. The receptor was derived from a woman aged 45-65 years who had recovered from COVID-19. The source material was PBMCs or T cells enriched from blood (not recorded which). The CDR3 reads CASSLDWWEGVSYNEQFF. The bases are TGCGCCAGCAGCTTGGATTGGTGGGAGGGTGTCTCCTACAATGAGCAGTTCTTC. This CDR3, with the reference TRBV5-1 and TRBJ2-1 proteins standing in past its ends, gives the full variable domain KAGVTQTPRYLIKTRGQQVTLSCSPISGHRSVSWYQQTPGQGLQFLFEYFSETQRNKGNFPGRFSGRQFSNSRSEMNVSTLELGDSALYLCASSLDWWEGVSYNEQFFGPGTRLTVL.